This T cell receptor (beta chain) was found in a study of OX40 agonist ivuxolimab in advanced cancers. Trimming cost V 6 bases and J 7 bases, with 10 bases left between them. Germline V gene lookup returns CDR1 MDHEN and CDR2 SYDVKM. The CDR3 runs to 11 residues. Sequenced by immunoSEQ multiplex PCR; TCRdb stores in-frame clones only, minus some. The sample consists of approximately 3,000 clones, around 80% of them appearing once. This sequence was found in an adult with an advanced solid tumor such as melanoma, head and neck, liver or kidney cancer. V gene TRBV28 combines with J gene TRBJ2-7; D is ambiguous. The sequencing used CD4+ or CD8+ T cells sorted from blood, collected in a trial of the OX40 agonist ivuxolimab. CDR3 sequence (DNA): TGTGCCAGCAGCCCGTCTGGAGAGCAGTACTTC. It yields the protein CASSPSGEQYF.